The present T cell receptor (beta chain) was sequenced within a study of beta chain features in type 1 diabetes. Study-level background: Comparable age, gender and cell yields were observed in patients relative to healthy donors.

A remark on this clone: Its antigen is unidentified.

The length of the CDR3 is 18 residues. In germline, CDR1 is SEHNR, CDR2 FQNEAQ (reference sequence). Trimming took 2 bases from V and 3 from J; bases not matched to a gene: 9. Expressed TCRB transcripts were sequenced because the isolated RNA had all been reverse transcribed beforehand. Assay used: immunoSEQ multiplex PCR; TCRdb lists only in-frame clones, some missing. The sample has a few hundred thousand clones, about 14% seen once. Points from the study as a whole: The study found that naive, central memory and Treg TCRB repertoires appeared more similar in patients than in healthy donors. Researchers report that Type 1 diabetes patients had moderately but significantly shorter TCRB CDR3s across all four CD4+ subsets.

The chain combines TRBV7-9 with TRBJ2-1, with TRBD2 matching over 11 bases. Sequenced material: naive CD4+ T cells from blood. The receptor comes from a young woman with type 1 diabetes. CDR3 amino acids: CASSLPKLGLADYNEQFF. Written as DNA, the CDR3 is TGTGCCAGCAGCTTACCTAAACTGGGACTAGCGGACTACAATGAGCAGTTCTTC. The whole variable domain, remainder taken from reference TRBV7-9 and TRBJ2-1, is DTGVSQNPRHKITKRGQNVTFRCDPISEHNRLYWYRQTLGQGPEFLTYFQNEAQLEKSRLLSDRFSAERPKGSFSTLEIQRTEQGDSAMYLCASSLPKLGLADYNEQFFGPGTRLTVL.